One and the same sample provided the 5 T cell receptor beta chains below, sequenced in a study of T cells in Graves' hyperthyroidism and ophthalmopathy. The source material, RNA transcripts, was used to amplify TCR beta CDR3 regions. The HTBI primer set was used in a first-round RT-PCR of the TCR CDR3. TCRdb passed the multiplex PCR reads through MiXCR, listing each CDR3 protein once. The sample lists hundreds of thousands of distinct CDR3 sequences, over 40% seen once, with more than 7% in the top ten. The sample consisted of peripheral blood or thyroid tissue (not recorded which). The origin of the receptors is an adult man with Graves' disease, either hyperthyroidism or ophthalmopathy (not recorded which).

This chain uses TRBV10-3 with TRBJ2-7, with unresolved D. The CDR3 has 13 residues. Trimming took off 2 bases at V and 3 bases at J, with 8 bases between the two ends. Germline CDR1 is ENHRY and CDR2 is SYGVKD. The DNA for the CDR3 is TGTGCCATCAGTGAGCGCTCGGACTACGAGCAGTACTTC. Translation gives CAISERSDYEQYF.

This sequence joins TRBV7-7 and TRBJ1-6; TRBD1 is a possible D gene (6 bases). CDR1 and CDR2 (germline): SSHAT, FNYEAQ (reference sequence). The V end lost 6 bases, the J end lost 8 bases, and 17 bases lay between the germline ends. The CDR3 has 15 amino acids. CDR3 in amino acids: CASSAGRKGDSPLHF. The DNA of the CDR3 is TGTGCCAGCAGTGCGGGCAGAAAGGGGGATTCACCCCTCCACTTT.

In its sample, this clonotype was seen a few times. The V gene is TRBV11-2, the J gene TRBJ1-2, with 8 bases that match TRBD1. After removal of 1 base from V and 3 bases from J, the junction contained 4 bases not matched to a gene. Germline V gene lookup returns CDR1 SGHAT and CDR2 FQNNGV. The CDR3 covers 15 residues. The CDR3: CASSLGPGGDYGYTF. Written as DNA, the CDR3 is TGTGCCAGCAGCTTAGGGCCAGGGGGCGACTATGGCTACACCTTC. Full variable domain (rest looked up from reference TRBV11-2 and TRBJ1-2): EAGVAQSPRYKIIEKRQSVAFWCNPISGHATLYWYQQILGQGPKLLIQFQNNGVVDDSQLPKDRFSAERLKGVDSTLKIQPAKLEDSAVYLCASSLGPGGDYGYTFGSGTRLTVV.

This clonotype was recorded a few times. This rearrangement joins TRBV6-5 to TRBJ2-7, with D unclear. The CDR3 totals 14 residues. Germline V gene lookup returns CDR1 MNHEY and CDR2 SVGAGI. V shed 2 bases and J shed 2 bases, with 10 bases lying between them. The CDR3 is CASSYGSGTYEQYF. DNA of the CDR3: TGTGCCAGCAGTTACGGGTCCGGAACCTACGAGCAGTACTTC.

The chain joins TRBV11-3 to TRBJ2-5; D remains unclear. The CDR3 extends over 15 amino acids. Looked up from germline, CDR1 is SGHNT and CDR2 is YENEEA. Trimming left V 5 bases short and J 1 base short, with 14 bases between. The CDR3 spells CASSTGSRAQETQYF. In DNA, the CDR3 is TGTGCCAGCAGCACCGGTTCTAGGGCCCAAGAGACCCAGTACTTC.